These 31 T cell receptor beta chains came from one sample sequenced in a study of shared clonotypes between healthy human individuals. Generated by immunoSEQ multiplex PCR, the TCRdb table keeps only in-frame clones and is missing some. The profile covers some 500,000 clones, with about 96% appearing a single time and approximately 0.06% taken by the ten largest. The specimen was naive CD4+ T cells sorted from blood. Subset denoted: CD45RA+ positively selected. The receptor source for this set is a woman in her 30s in good health.

The chain has TRBV7-2 and TRBJ1-1; D unresolved. Germline V gives CDR1 SGHTA, CDR2 FQGNSA. The CDR3 runs to 16 residues. The V gene lost 5 bases and the J gene lost 2 bases, with 18 bases spanning the gap. The CDR3 DNA reads TGTGCCAGCAGCATAACCCCCAGCCCGTTTAACACTGAAGCTTTCTTT. Encoded protein: CASSITPSPFNTEAFF.

The J gene is TRBJ2-1, the V gene TRBV5-1; tentative D call: TRBD2 (5 bases). The germline V gene has CDR1 SGHRS and CDR2 YFSETQ. This CDR3 comprises 14 residues. With 5 bases removed from V and 5 bases from J, the gap between germline ends came to 14 bases. In DNA form, the CDR3 reads TGCGCCAGCAGTCGGTTAGCGAGCGACAATGAGCAGTTCTTC. This encodes CASSRLASDNEQFF.

V usage is TRBV5-1 and J usage is TRBJ2-7, with 15 bases fitting TRBD2. CDR3 size: 17 residues. Trimming removed 3 bases from V and 6 bases from J; junction bases left unmatched: 10. CDR1 and CDR2 (germline): SGHRS, YFSETQ. Written as DNA, the CDR3 is TGCGCCAGCAGCTATCCGGGACTAGCGGGAGGAGCGGGCGAGCAGTACTTC. Translation: CASSYPGLAGGAGEQYF.

The chain recombines TRBV11-1 with TRBJ2-7, with D perhaps matching TRBD1 or TRBD2 (6 bases each). In germline, CDR1 is SGHAT, CDR2 FQDESV (reference sequence). The CDR3 is 14 residues long. Trimming took 8 bases from V and 3 from J, leaving 17 bases between them. The CDR3 reads CASSPEGGSYEQYF. The CDR3 DNA is TGTGCCAGCTCACCCGAGGGGGGCAGCTACGAGCAGTACTTC. Together with reference TRBV11-1 and TRBJ2-7, the CDR3 gives the full variable domain: EAEVAQSPRYKITEKSQAVAFWCDPISGHATLYWYRQILGQGPELLVQFQDESVVDDSQLPKDRFSAERLKGVDSTLKIQPAELGDSAMYLCASSPEGGSYEQYFGPGTRLTVT.

The chain combines TRBV5-1 with TRBJ2-1, with 8 bases that match TRBD1. The CDR3 extends over 15 amino acids. Looked up from germline, CDR1 is SGHRS and CDR2 is YFSETQ. V was clipped by 1 base and J by 5 bases; unmatched bases: 5. CDR3 nucleotides: TGCGCCAGCAGCTTGACTTCAGGGGGCAACAATGAGCAGTTCTTC. As protein: CASSLTSGGNNEQFF.

The chain recombines TRBV5-1 with TRBJ2-6; 12 nucleotides align to TRBD2. Unmatched junction bases numbered 4, after V lost 3 bases and J lost 3 bases. The CDR3 totals 17 residues. CDR1 is SGHRS, CDR2 YFSETQ, per germline. The DNA for the CDR3 is TGCGCCAGCAGCTCCGGACTAGCGGGGCGTGGGGCCAACGTCCTGACTTTC. This sequence encodes CASSSGLAGRGANVLTF.

V is TRBV19 and J is TRBJ1-5; 9 bases line up with TRBD1. V lost 4 bases to trimming and J lost 7 bases; unmatched junction nucleotides: 8. CDR1 and CDR2 from the germline V gene are LNHDA and SQIVND (reference sequence). This CDR3 comprises 15 residues. The CDR3 coding sequence is TGTGCCAGTAGTAGGGGACAGGGCTTCGAGCAGCCCCAGCATTTT. It yields the protein CASSRGQGFEQPQHF.

V usage is TRBV21-1 and J usage is TRBJ2-7; the DNA was not compared with TRBD2, the D call given in the table. TRBV21-1 is designated a pseudogene. This CDR3 spans 20 amino acids. CDR3 coding DNA: TGTGCCAGCAGCAAACCGGGACAGGGGAATAGCGGGAGGGCTTCCTACGAGCAGTACTTC. Its translation is CASSKPGQGNSGRASYEQYF.

This chain uses TRBV9 with TRBJ2-5, with 10 bases aligning to TRBD1. From germline, CDR1 is SGDLS and CDR2 YYNGEE. CDR3 size: 16 residues. V lost 3 bases to trimming and J lost 2 bases; unmatched junction nucleotides: 7. CDR3 protein: CASSARQGANQETQYF. As DNA, the CDR3 is TGTGCCAGCAGCGCAAGACAGGGGGCAAATCAAGAGACCCAGTACTTC.

This rearrangement joins TRBV7-8 to TRBJ2-1; 13 nucleotides align to TRBD2. Trimming cost V 5 bases and J 4 bases; bases outside gene matches: 5. This CDR3 region has 16 residues. Germline V gene data show CDR1 as SGHVS and CDR2 as FQNEAQ. In nucleotides, the CDR3 is TGTGCCAGCAGCCCGGGGACTAGCGGGACATACAATGAGCAGTTCTTC. Translated: CASSPGTSGTYNEQFF.

The table lists this clone with a count of one. V is TRBV9 and J is TRBJ1-2; 9 nucleotides agree with TRBD1. The CDR3 totals 14 residues. The V gene's germline CDR1 is SGDLS and CDR2 YYNGEE. V was clipped by 3 bases and J by 8 bases; unmatched bases: 8. The CDR3 region is CASSEGTGIGGYTF. CDR3 nucleotide sequence: TGTGCCAGCAGCGAGGGGACAGGGATTGGCGGCTACACCTTC.

The chain has TRBV28 and TRBJ2-1; 8 bases fit TRBD2. V trimming: 4 bases; J trimming: 8 bases; junction bases outside the gene matches: 7. CDR3 length: 14 amino acids. From germline, CDR1 is MDHEN and CDR2 SYDVKM. The CDR3, as DNA: TGTGCCAGCAGTTCCGGGACTAGATGGGATGAGCAGTTCTTC. This encodes CASSSGTRWDEQFF.

The chain couples TRBV19 to TRBJ1-4; TRBD1 matches 8 bases. There are 16 residues in the CDR3. Trimming at V came to 7 bases and at J to 8 bases, leaving 15 bases not matched to a gene. Germline-derived CDR1 and CDR2 are LNHDA and SQIVND (reference sequence). The CDR3 sequence: CASTPGPGQGGEKLFF. The CDR3 nucleotides read TGTGCCAGTACCCCGGGGCCCGGACAGGGCGGAGAAAAACTGTTTTTT. Supplemented by reference TRBV19 and TRBJ1-4, the full variable domain reads DGGITQSPKYLFRKEGQNVTLSCEQNLNHDAMYWYRQDPGQGLRLIYYSQIVNDFQKGDIAEGYSVSREKKESFPLTVTSAQKNPTAFYLCASTPGPGQGGEKLFFGSGTQLSVL.

This chain uses TRBV10-2 with TRBJ2-5; 8 bases map to TRBD2. Per germline, CDR1 WSHSY and CDR2 SAAADI. There are 16 residues in the CDR3. V lost 7 bases and J lost 0; bases outside the gene matches: 10. The CDR3 DNA reads as TGCGCCAGCACCCTAATAGGTAGCGGGGACCAAGAGACCCAGTACTTC. This encodes CASTLIGSGDQETQYF.

J is TRBJ2-4 and V is TRBV7-8; D may be TRBD2 (6 bases). CDR1 SGHVS and CDR2 FQNEAQ come from the germline V gene. The CDR3 totals 14 residues. The V gene lost 3 bases and the J gene lost 4 bases, with 10 bases spanning the gap. In nucleotides, the CDR3 is TGTGCCAGCAGCTTCGGGGGACTTAAAAACATTCAGTACTTC. Its translation: CASSFGGLKNIQYF.

The chain is built from TRBV18 and TRBJ2-2; D may be TRBD2 (6 bases). The CDR3 is 16 amino acids. Trimming took off 3 bases at V and 0 bases at J, with 11 bases between the two ends. In germline, CDR1 is KGHSH, CDR2 LQKENI. For the CDR3, the DNA is TGTGCCAGCTCACCGAGGACTACCTCGAACACCGGGGAGCTGTTTTTT. Amino acids: CASSPRTTSNTGELFF.

CDR3 nucleotide sequence: TGTGCCAGTAGTATACCCCGGACAAATCAGCCCCAGCATTTT. This gives the protein CASSIPRTNQPQHF. V gene TRBV19 combines with J gene TRBJ1-5; D possibly corresponds to TRBD1 (5 bases). CDR1 and CDR2 (germline): LNHDA, SQIVND (reference sequence). This CDR3 region has 14 residues. V was shortened by 2 bases and J by 4 bases, with 9 bases between the two germline ends.

This rearrangement joins TRBV19 to TRBJ1-4; the D gene is possibly TRBD1 (5 bases). CDR1 LNHDA and CDR2 SQIVND come from the germline V gene (reference sequence). V lost 7 bases to trimming and J lost 7 bases, with 16 bases between them. The CDR3 length is 14 residues. The CDR3 nucleotides read TGTGCCAGTAATGACCCCACAGGTGGTGAAAAACTGTTTTTT. Translating it yields CASNDPTGGEKLFF.

The chain combines TRBV7-9 with TRBJ1-2; 7 bases align to TRBD1. Germline V gives CDR1 SEHNR, CDR2 FQNEAQ (reference sequence). Trimming cost V 5 bases and J 5 bases; bases outside gene matches: 8. This CDR3 region has 14 residues. CDR3 amino acids: CASSPGQLTYGYTF. DNA for the CDR3: TGTGCCAGCAGCCCGGGACAGTTAACATATGGCTACACCTTC.

The J gene is TRBJ1-6, the V gene TRBV28; no firm D call. The CDR3 has 14 amino acids. Trimming stripped 6 bases from V and 4 bases from J, with 10 bases between. Germline V gives CDR1 MDHEN, CDR2 SYDVKM. CDR3 nucleotide sequence: TGTGCCAGCAGACTCCCGAATTATAATTCACCCCTCCACTTT. Protein sequence: CASRLPNYNSPLHF.

This clone was found once. This chain uses TRBV6-6 with TRBJ1-2; 8 positions agree with TRBD1. Losses at the gene ends were 6 bases for V and 8 bases for J; bases not matched to a gene: 5. Germline CDR1 is MNHNY and CDR2 is SVGAGI (reference sequence). CDR3 length: 12 residues. This CDR3 is CASRNGQGGYTF. In DNA form, the CDR3 reads TGTGCCAGCAGAAACGGACAGGGAGGCTACACCTTC.

The CDR3 DNA reads as TGTGCCAGCTCACCTCGGTCAGCCTCTGAGCAGTACTTC. This encodes CASSPRSASEQYF. The chain combines TRBV18 with TRBJ2-7; D ambiguous. The V end lost 3 bases, the J end lost 7 bases, and 13 bases lay between the germline ends. CDR1 KGHSH and CDR2 LQKENI come from the germline V gene. This CDR3 has 13 residues.

The chain uses TRBV29-1 and TRBJ2-1, with D uncertain. From germline, CDR1 is SQVTM and CDR2 ANQGSEA. The CDR3 spans 14 residues. The V end lost 2 bases, the J end lost 10 bases, and 18 bases lay between the germline ends. The CDR3 region is CSVEPTEFMREQFF. CDR3 nucleotide sequence: TGCAGCGTTGAACCTACGGAGTTTATGCGAGAGCAGTTCTTC.

The gene calls are TRBV28 and TRBJ2-7; the match to TRBD2 covers 15 bases. Germline V gene data show CDR1 as MDHEN and CDR2 as SYDVKM. The trim removed 4 bases at V and 2 bases at J, leaving 9 bases unmatched. The CDR3 spans 18 residues. The CDR3 DNA follows: TGTGCCAGCAGTTCAGGACTAGCGGGAGGGCGGCGCCCCTACGAGCAGTACTTC. Translated: CASSSGLAGGRRPYEQYF.

The genes are TRBV10-3 and TRBJ2-7; TRBD1 might be the D (7 bases). Trimming stripped 5 bases from V and 6 bases from J, with 23 bases between. Germline V gene sequence: CDR1 ENHRY, CDR2 SYGVKD. The CDR3 is 16 amino acids. The CDR3 DNA follows: TGTGCCATCAGTTACTCAGCAGTTGGGCAGGGGGGCGAGCAGTACTTC. It yields the protein CAISYSAVGQGGEQYF.

The chain recombines TRBV7-9 with TRBJ1-1, with D maybe TRBD1 (6 bases). This CDR3 comprises 14 residues. Germline CDR1 reads SEHNR; CDR2 reads FQNEAQ (reference sequence). V shed 2 bases and J shed 1 base, with 8 bases lying between them. DNA of the CDR3: TGTGCCAGCAGCTTACAGGGGTCGAACACTGAAGCTTTCTTT. Translation: CASSLQGSNTEAFF.

The J gene is TRBJ1-1, the V gene TRBV7-8, with a tentative D call TRBD1 (5 bases). Germline CDR1 SGHVS, CDR2 FQNEAQ. Trimming stripped 5 bases from V and 0 bases from J, with 16 bases between. The CDR3 runs 16 residues. This CDR3 reads CASSPPLGAMNTEAFF. The CDR3 region has the DNA TGTGCCAGCAGCCCTCCCCTAGGGGCAATGAACACTGAAGCTTTCTTT.

The CDR3 sequence: CASSDRLVSLDEQFF. The DNA for the CDR3 is TGTGCCAGCAGTGATCGGCTAGTATCCCTCGATGAGCAGTTCTTC. V is TRBV2 and J is TRBJ2-1; D call uncertain. The CDR3 is 15 amino acids. Trimming cost V 3 bases and J 8 bases, with 17 bases left between them. Germline CDR1 SNHLY, CDR2 FYNNEI.

V gene TRBV19 combines with J gene TRBJ1-5; D unclear. There are 15 residues in the CDR3. V lost 2 bases and J lost 1, with 9 bases in between. Germline-derived CDR1 and CDR2 are LNHDA and SQIVND (reference sequence). CDR3 amino acids: CASSISPASNQPQHF. For the CDR3, the DNA is TGTGCCAGTAGTATATCCCCGGCGAGCAATCAGCCCCAGCATTTT.

The rearrangement joins TRBV2 to TRBJ2-7; D unclear. Per germline, CDR1 SNHLY and CDR2 FYNNEI. The CDR3 length is 12 residues. V gave up 3 bases and J gave up 2 bases, with 5 bases separating them. The CDR3 nucleotides read TGTGCCAGCAGTGACTACCCCTACGAGCAGTACTTC. Translation gives CASSDYPYEQYF.

The CDR3, as DNA: TGCGCCAGCAGTGAATCAGCGGCGTTCACAGATACGCAGTATTTT. As protein: CASSESAAFTDTQYF. The rearrangement joins TRBV10-2 to TRBJ2-3, with D possibly being TRBD2 (5 bases). Trimming left V 3 bases short and J 2 bases short, with 12 bases between. The CDR3 spans 15 residues. Per the germline V gene, CDR1 is WSHSY and CDR2 is SAAADI.